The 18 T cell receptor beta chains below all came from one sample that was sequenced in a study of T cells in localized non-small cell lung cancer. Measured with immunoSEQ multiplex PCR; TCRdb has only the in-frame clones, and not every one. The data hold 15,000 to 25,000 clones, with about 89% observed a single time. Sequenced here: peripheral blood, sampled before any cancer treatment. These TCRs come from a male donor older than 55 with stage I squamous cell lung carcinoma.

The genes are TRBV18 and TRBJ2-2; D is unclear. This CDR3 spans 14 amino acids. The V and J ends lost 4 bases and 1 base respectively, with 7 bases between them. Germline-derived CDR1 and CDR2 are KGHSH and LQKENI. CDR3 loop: CASSRRQNTGELFF. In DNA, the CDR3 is TGTGCCAGCTCACGACGACAGAACACCGGGGAGCTGTTTTTT.

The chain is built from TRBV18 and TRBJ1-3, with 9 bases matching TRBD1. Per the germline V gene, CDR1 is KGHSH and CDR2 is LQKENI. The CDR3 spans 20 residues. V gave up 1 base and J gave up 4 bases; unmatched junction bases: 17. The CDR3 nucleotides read TGTGCCAGCTCACCACGAGCGCGGGACAGGGCCCTCTTGGAAGGAAACACCATATATTTT. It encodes CASSPRARDRALLEGNTIYF.

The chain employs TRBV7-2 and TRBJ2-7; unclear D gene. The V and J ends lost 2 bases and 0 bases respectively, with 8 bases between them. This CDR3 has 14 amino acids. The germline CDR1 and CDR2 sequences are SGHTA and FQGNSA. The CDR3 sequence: CASSLRASSYEQYF. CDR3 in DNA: TGTGCCAGCAGCTTAAGGGCGAGCTCCTACGAGCAGTACTTC.

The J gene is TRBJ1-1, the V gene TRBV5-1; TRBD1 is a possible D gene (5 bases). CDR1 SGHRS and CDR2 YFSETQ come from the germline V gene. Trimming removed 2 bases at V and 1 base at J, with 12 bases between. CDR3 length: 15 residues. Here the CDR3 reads CASSLGDFSNTEAFF. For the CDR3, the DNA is TGCGCCAGCAGCTTAGGGGACTTTTCGAACACTGAAGCTTTCTTT.

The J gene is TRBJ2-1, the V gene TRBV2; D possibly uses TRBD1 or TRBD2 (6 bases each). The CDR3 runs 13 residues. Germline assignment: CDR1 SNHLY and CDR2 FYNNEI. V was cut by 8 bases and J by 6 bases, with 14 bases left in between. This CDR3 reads CASVEGGVNEQFF. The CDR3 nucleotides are TGTGCCAGCGTGGAGGGGGGCGTCAATGAGCAGTTCTTC.

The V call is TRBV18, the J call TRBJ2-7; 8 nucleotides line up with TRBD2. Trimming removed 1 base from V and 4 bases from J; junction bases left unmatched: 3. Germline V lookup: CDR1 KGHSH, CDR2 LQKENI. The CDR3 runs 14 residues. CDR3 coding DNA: TGTGCCAGCTCACCACAGCGGGAGCCTTACGAGCAGTACTTC. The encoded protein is CASSPQREPYEQYF.

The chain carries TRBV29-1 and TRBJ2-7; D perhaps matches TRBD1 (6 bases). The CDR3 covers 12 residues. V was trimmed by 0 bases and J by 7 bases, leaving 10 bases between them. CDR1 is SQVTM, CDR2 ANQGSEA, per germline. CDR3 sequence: CSVEDQGIEQYF. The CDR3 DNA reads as TGCAGCGTTGAAGATCAGGGGATTGAGCAGTACTTC.

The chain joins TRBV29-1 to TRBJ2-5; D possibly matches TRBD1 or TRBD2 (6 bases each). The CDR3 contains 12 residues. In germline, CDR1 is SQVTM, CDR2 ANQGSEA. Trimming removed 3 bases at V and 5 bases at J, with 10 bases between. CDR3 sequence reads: CSVDEGGETQYF. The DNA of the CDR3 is TGCAGCGTTGATGAGGGGGGCGAGACCCAGTACTTC.

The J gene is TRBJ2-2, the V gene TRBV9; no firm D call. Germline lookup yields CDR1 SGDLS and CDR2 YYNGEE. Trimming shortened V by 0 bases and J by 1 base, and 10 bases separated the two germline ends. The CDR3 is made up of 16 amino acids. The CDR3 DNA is TGTGCCAGCAGCGTAGTGCCTCAAATGAACACCGGGGAGCTGTTTTTT. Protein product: CASSVVPQMNTGELFF.

The CDR3 region is CAISEERGATGELFF. The CDR3 bases are TGTGCCATCAGTGAAGAACGGGGGGCCACCGGGGAGCTGTTTTTT. The rearrangement links TRBV10-3 to TRBJ2-2, with D possibly TRBD2 on 7 matching bases. The CDR3 has 15 residues. With 3 bases removed from V and 4 bases from J, the gap between germline ends came to 12 bases. Germline lookup yields CDR1 ENHRY and CDR2 SYGVKD.

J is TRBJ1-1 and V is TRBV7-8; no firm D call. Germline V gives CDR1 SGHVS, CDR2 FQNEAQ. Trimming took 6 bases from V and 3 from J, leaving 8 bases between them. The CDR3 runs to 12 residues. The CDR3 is CASRPVDTEAFF. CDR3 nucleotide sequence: TGTGCCAGCAGACCCGTGGACACTGAAGCTTTCTTT.

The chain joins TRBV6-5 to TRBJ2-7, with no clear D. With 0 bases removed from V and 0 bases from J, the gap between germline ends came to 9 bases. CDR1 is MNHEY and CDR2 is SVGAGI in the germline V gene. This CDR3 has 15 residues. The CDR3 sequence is CASSYSVRSSYEQYF. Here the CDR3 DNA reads TGTGCCAGCAGTTACTCGGTCAGGTCCTCCTACGAGCAGTACTTC.

The CDR3 DNA reads TGTGCCAGCAGCTTAGCCTTGCCCGATGAGCAGTTCTTC. As protein: CASSLALPDEQFF. The rearrangement links TRBV7-2 to TRBJ2-1; the D is unclear. This CDR3 region has 13 residues. The ends were cut back, 0 bases at V and 8 bases at J, with 8 bases in the middle. Germline CDR1 reads SGHTA; CDR2 reads FQGNSA. The whole variable domain, filled in from reference TRBV7-2 and TRBJ2-1, reads GAGVSQSPSNKVTEKGKDVELRCDPISGHTALYWYRQSLGQGLEFLIYFQGNSAPDKSGLPSDRFSAERTGGSVSTLTIQRTQQEDSAVYLCASSLALPDEQFFGPGTRLTVL.

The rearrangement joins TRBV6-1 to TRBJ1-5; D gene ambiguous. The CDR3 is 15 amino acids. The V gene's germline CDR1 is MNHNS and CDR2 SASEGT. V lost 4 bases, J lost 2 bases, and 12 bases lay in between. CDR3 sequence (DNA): TGTGCCAGCAGTGTGGTGGCGGCGGGCAATCAGCCCCAGCATTTT. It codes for CASSVVAAGNQPQHF.

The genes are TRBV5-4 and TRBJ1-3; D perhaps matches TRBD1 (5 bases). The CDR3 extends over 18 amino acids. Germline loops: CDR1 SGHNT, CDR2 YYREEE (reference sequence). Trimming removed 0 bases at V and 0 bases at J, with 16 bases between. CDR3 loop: CASSLGEGRTDSGNTIYF. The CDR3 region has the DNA TGTGCCAGCAGCTTGGGGGAGGGACGTACGGACTCTGGAAACACCATATATTTT.

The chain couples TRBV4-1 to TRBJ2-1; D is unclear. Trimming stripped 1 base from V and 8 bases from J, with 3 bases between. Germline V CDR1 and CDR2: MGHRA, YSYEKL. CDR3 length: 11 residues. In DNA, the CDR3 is TGCGCCAGCAGCCAAGCGGATGAGCAGTTCTTC. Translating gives CASSQADEQFF.

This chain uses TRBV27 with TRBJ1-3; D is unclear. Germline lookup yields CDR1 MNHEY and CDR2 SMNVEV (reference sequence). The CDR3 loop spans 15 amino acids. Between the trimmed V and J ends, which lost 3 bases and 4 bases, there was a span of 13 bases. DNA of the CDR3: TGTGCCAGCAGTTTCCAAGGTTCCGGAGGAAACACCATATATTTT. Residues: CASSFQGSGGNTIYF.

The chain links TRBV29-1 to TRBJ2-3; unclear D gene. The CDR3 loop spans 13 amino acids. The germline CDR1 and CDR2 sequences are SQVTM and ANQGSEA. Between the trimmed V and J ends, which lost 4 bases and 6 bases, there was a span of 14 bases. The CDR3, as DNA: TGCAGCGTTGGGAAGGGCCCCATGGATACGCAGTATTTT. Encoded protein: CSVGKGPMDTQYF.